The rows below give T cell receptor beta chains drawn from one sample of a study of T cells in Graves' hyperthyroidism and ophthalmopathy. MiXCR was run by TCRdb on the multiplex PCR reads, yielding one entry per CDR3 protein. The table shows 750,000 to 950,000 distinct CDR3 sequences, with about two fifths occurring only once. Sequenced material: blood. Receptor source: a man aged 18 to 29 with Graves' hyperthyroidism. CDR3s include the opening cysteine and the closing phenylalanine or tryptophan. The D gene is left open where the match is weak. Where a row states a size, it is once, few, many or the class of an expanded clone; other rows omit it.

V	J	D	size	CDR3	DNA
TRBV29-1	TRBJ2-7	NA	NA	CSLGVSTYEQYF	TGCAGCTTGGGGGTCAGCACCTACGAGCAGTACTTC
TRBV20-1	TRBJ1-1	NA	many	CSASRRADTEAFF	TGCAGTGCTAGTCGGCGGGCAGACACTGAAGCTTTCTTT
TRBV7-2	TRBJ2-7	NA	few	CASTTTTPYYEQYF	TGTGCCAGCACCACGACTACTCCCTACTACGAGCAGTACTTC
TRBV7-9	TRBJ1-5	NA	many	CASSVAGKQPQHF	TGTGCCAGCAGCGTGGCGGGCAAGCAGCCCCAGCATTTT
TRBV2	TRBJ2-2	NA	many	CASGRPNTGELFF	TGTGCCAGTGGACGGCCGAACACCGGGGAGCTGTTTTTT
TRBV5-6	TRBJ1-1	TRBD1	NA	CASSLTGAALGTEAFF	TGTGCCAGCAGCTTGACAGGGGCCGCCCTGGGAACTGAAGCTTTCTTT
TRBV12-5	TRBJ2-7	NA	few	CASGLVLGEQYF	TGTGCTAGTGGTTTGGTACTGGGCGAGCAGTACTTC
TRBV7-9	TRBJ2-7	NA	many	CASSLTGYYEQYF	TGTGCCAGCAGCTTAACAGGGTACTACGAGCAGTACTTC
TRBV14	TRBJ2-7	NA	NA	CASSQERGRNREQYF	TGTGCCAGCAGCCAAGAACGAGGGAGGAACCGCGAGCAGTACTTC
TRBV2	TRBJ1-2	NA	few	CASRGRVPF	TGTGCCAGCAGGGGGCGCGTCCCCTTC
TRBV7-9	TRBJ2-5	NA	many	CASRPDNTETQYF	TGTGCCAGCAGACCGGACAACACAGAGACCCAGTACTTC
TRBV20-1	TRBJ2-7	NA	NA	CSAREPGFYEQYF	TGCAGTGCTAGAGAGCCAGGGTTCTACGAGCAGTACTTC
TRBV7-9	TRBJ1-2	TRBD1	NA	CASSLNGQGWGYTF	TGTGCCAGCAGCTTAAACGGACAGGGCTGGGGCTACACCTTC
TRBV5-1	TRBJ2-7	NA	NA	CASSSNTGYEQYF	TGCGCCAGCAGCTCGAATACAGGGTACGAGCAGTACTTC
TRBV9	TRBJ2-7	TRBD2	NA	CASSAGAPYEQYF	TGTGCCAGCTCAGCGGGAGCCCCCTACGAGCAGTACTTC
TRBV7-8	TRBJ1-5	NA	once	CASSVGISPGGNQPQHF	TGTGCCAGCAGTGTAGGTATCAGTCCAGGGGGCAATCAGCCCCAGCATTTT
TRBV7-6	TRBJ1-1	NA	once	CASSSRRVNEAFF	TGTGCCAGCAGCTCGAGGAGAGTCAATGAAGCTTTCTTT
TRBV24-1	TRBJ2-2	TRBD1	NA	CATSVGQGATGELFF	TGTGCCACCAGCGTTGGACAGGGGGCCACCGGGGAGCTGTTTTTT
TRBV10-3	TRBJ1-2	TRBD1	once	CAIRANRGLDGYTF	TGTGCCATCAGAGCAAACAGGGGGCTCGATGGCTACACCTTC
TRBV10-3	TRBJ2-7	NA	many	CAIRDGSGSYEQYF	TGTGCCATCAGGGATGGAAGTGGCTCCTACGAGCAGTACTTC
TRBV7-6	TRBJ2-7	TRBD1	NA	CASSLGGTGTPQQYF	TGTGCCAGCAGCTTAGGTGGGACAGGGACCCCTCAGCAGTACTTC
TRBV11-2	TRBJ2-7	NA	few	CASRRTPYEQYF	TGTGCCAGCCGACGGACACCCTACGAGCAGTACTTC
TRBV29-1	TRBJ1-2	TRBD1	NA	CSATGVGYTF	TGCAGCGCCACAGGGGTAGGCTACACCTTC
TRBV2	TRBJ1-5	NA	NA	CASSLHRHQPQHF	TGTGCCAGCAGTTTGCACAGGCATCAGCCCCAGCATTTT
TRBV7-8	TRBJ2-7	NA	few	CASSLERVSSYEQYF	TGTGCCAGCAGCCTTGAACGGGTTAGCTCCTACGAGCAGTACTTC
TRBV5-1	TRBJ1-2	NA	many	CASSTGQTNNYGYTF	TGCGCCAGCAGCACCGGACAGACGAATAACTATGGCTACACCTTC
TRBV2	TRBJ2-7	NA	many	CASSDASPTQYF	TGTGCCAGCAGTGATGCTAGCCCCACGCAGTACTTC
TRBV20-1	TRBJ2-5	NA	NA	CSASSGETQYF	TGCAGTGCTAGTTCGGGGGAGACCCAGTACTTC
TRBV20-1	TRBJ2-7	TRBD2	few	CSARPAGGLYEQYF	TGCAGTGCTAGGCCAGCGGGGGGGCTCTACGAGCAGTACTTC